The TCR beta chain under discussion was sequenced for a study of T cells in tumors after PD-1 blockade. Overall study context: Prior checkpoint blockade, systemic immunosuppressant use, or anti-cancer therapy within 4 weeks excluded patients. Either cemiplimab 350 mg every 2 weeks or pembrolizumab 200 mg every 3 weeks was given.

CDR3 length: 17 residues. Germline assignment: CDR1 MDHEN and CDR2 SYDVKM. Trimming cost V 5 bases and J 2 bases; bases outside gene matches: 13. Genomic DNA template from tumor biopsies or peripheral blood, about 600 ng to 6,004 ng input. TCRdb's copy holds only in-frame clones and misses some; the assay was immunoSEQ multiplex PCR. The sample lists 30,000 to 35,000 clones, about three quarters occurring once. V usage is TRBV28 and J usage is TRBJ2-3; 7 nucleotides align to TRBD2. This receptor was obtained from a human donor with basal cell carcinoma. The sample consisted of PBMCs, taken after anti-PD-1 treatment. This chain's CDR3 is CASSPTGGGDFTDTQYF. DNA for the CDR3: TGTGCCAGCAGTCCTACTGGGGGGGGAGACTTCACAGATACGCAGTATTTT.